Listed here is a single T cell receptor beta chain. In the CD4+ fraction, cells were divided into CD45RA+ naive and CD45RA-negative memory subsets. These data are taken from a study of shared clonotypes between healthy human individuals. Study background: Samples came from two female and a few male donors aged 18 to 49.

As originally analysed: In the immunoSEQ data, sequences were junction-only and lacked quality scores, so filtering differed. Libraries were prepared by immunoSEQ multiplex PCR; TCRdb keeps only in-frame clonotypes and omits some of them. V, J and clone size are taken as reported in that table, and D and trimming were inferred from the DNA itself. The sample contains 1.6 million or so clones, 98% of which appear only once. V was trimmed by 5 bases and J by 7 bases, leaving 7 bases between them. The CDR3 has 11 amino acids. CDR1 is LNHDA and CDR2 is SQIVND in the germline V gene (reference sequence). What was sequenced was naive CD4+ T cells sorted from blood. The subset: CD45RA+ positively selected. The origin of this receptor is a man aged 30 to 45 in good health. J is TRBJ2-3 and V is TRBV19; D perhaps matches TRBD2 (5 bases). The CDR3 sequence is CASSEGYTQYF. The CDR3 nucleotides read TGTGCCAGTAGTGAGGGATATACGCAGTATTTT.